Listed here are 30 T cell receptor beta chains from one sample, sequenced in a study of cytomegalovirus exposure and HLA in healthy donors (dated by TCRdb to the late 2010s). The library was built by means of the immunoSEQ multiplex PCR assay. The multiplex PCR relied on a mix of 60 forward primers for TCR Vbeta segments and 13 reverse primers for TCR Jbeta segments. TCRdb provides this immuneACCESS table in a form limited to in-frame rearrangements. Some clones are lacking; in checked studies, under half of them reflect an unresolved V gene, and why the rest are absent is not known. A total of 110,000 to 150,000 clones appear in this sample, approximately 80% of them only once. 5.1% of the sample goes to the ten largest clones. The sequenced material came from PBMCs. Receptors originate from a male donor in good health and CMV-seronegative.

DNA for the CDR3: TGTGCCAGCAGCCTTGGGTCGGGGGAGCAGTTCTTC. As protein: CASSLGSGEQFF. The V gene is TRBV9, the J gene TRBJ2-1, with a weak D call TRBD2 (5 bases). The CDR3 extends over 12 amino acids. V lost 4 bases and J 10 bases, leaving 12 bases between the germline ends. The germline V gene encodes CDR1 SGDLS and CDR2 YYNGEE.

The chain links TRBV4-1 to TRBJ1-1; TRBD1 agrees at 7 bases. CDR1 and CDR2 (germline): MGHRA, YSYEKL. J lost 4 bases, V lost 2 bases, and 7 bases had no gene match. There are 15 residues in the CDR3. Here the CDR3 DNA reads TGCGCCAGCAGCCAACCGACAGGGTCTAGCACTGAAGCTTTCTTT. It codes for CASSQPTGSSTEAFF.

The chain joins TRBV6-5 to TRBJ2-3; 9 bases map to TRBD2. Germline assignment: CDR1 MNHEY and CDR2 SVGAGI. After removal of 10 bases from V and 1 base from J, the junction contained 3 bases not matched to a gene. There are 13 residues in the CDR3. CDR3 coding DNA: TGTGCCACACAGCGGGGGGGCACAGATACGCAGTATTTT. Amino acid sequence: CATQRGGTDTQYF.

The rearrangement links TRBV6-5 to TRBJ1-2; 8 bases fit TRBD1. In germline, CDR1 is MNHEY, CDR2 SVGAGI. The V gene end was trimmed by 2 bases and the J gene end by 7 bases; junction bases not matched to a gene: 6. The CDR3 is 14 amino acids. CDR3 amino acids: CASSYDRGRVGYTF. CDR3 coding DNA: TGTGCCAGCAGTTACGACAGGGGAAGGGTTGGCTACACCTTC.

This clone came up a few times. V gene TRBV18 combines with J gene TRBJ2-7; 10 bases agree with TRBD1. V was pared by 3 bases and J by 2 bases, with 1 base of the junction left unmatched. The CDR3 extends over 14 amino acids. CDR1 is KGHSH and CDR2 is LQKENI in the germline V gene. CDR3 loop: CASSPGQGTYEQYF. CDR3 nucleotide sequence: TGTGCCAGCTCACCGGGACAGGGGACCTACGAGCAGTACTTC.

The chain has TRBV5-1 and TRBJ2-5, with a weak D call TRBD2 (5 bases). The J call could be wrong; TRBJ2-7 is a better fit for the DNA end. The CDR3 extends over 11 amino acids. CDR1 and CDR2 from the germline V gene are SGHRS and YFSETQ. CDR3 bases: TGCGCCAGCGGGAGTAATTACGAGCAGTACTTC. This gives the protein CASGSNYEQYF.

The table lists this clone with a count of one. The rearrangement links TRBV5-1 to TRBJ2-7; TRBD1 is a possible D gene (5 bases). Per the germline V gene, CDR1 is SGHRS and CDR2 is YFSETQ. This CDR3 is built from 14 residues. V was cut by 3 bases and J by 7 bases, with 17 bases left in between. The CDR3 sequence is CASSSWTLMGEQYF. CDR3 sequence (DNA): TGCGCCAGCAGCTCTTGGACACTCATGGGGGAGCAGTACTTC.

This chain uses TRBV15 with TRBJ2-7; D unclear. The CDR3 extends over 12 amino acids. CDR1 is LNHNV and CDR2 is YYDKDF in the germline V gene (reference sequence). The V end was cut by 0 bases, the J end by 5 bases, with 5 bases between. The CDR3 sequence: CATSRDEDEQYF. As DNA, the CDR3 is TGTGCCACCAGCAGAGACGAGGACGAGCAGTACTTC.

V usage is TRBV5-6 and J usage is TRBJ1-2; D possibly corresponds to TRBD1 (5 bases). Per the germline V gene, CDR1 is SGHDT and CDR2 is YYEEEE. Trimming pared 1 base from V and 0 bases from J, leaving 10 bases between. The CDR3 covers 15 residues. In nucleotides, the CDR3 is TGTGCCAGCAGCTTGTCGGGGGAGGCTAACTATGGCTACACCTTC. It is translated as CASSLSGEANYGYTF.

In this sample, this clone turned up once. The CDR3 sequence: CATVTGEPPYEQYF. The CDR3 DNA reads TGCGCCACCGTGACAGGGGAGCCTCCCTACGAGCAGTACTTC. The gene calls are TRBV10-2 and TRBJ2-7, with 8 bases that match TRBD1. Germline trimming cut 10 bases from V and 2 bases from J; bases unmatched to any gene: 10. Germline CDR1 WSHSY, CDR2 SAAADI. CDR3 length equals 14 residues.

V usage is TRBV7-9 and J usage is TRBJ1-1; 11 bases are a match to TRBD1. From germline, CDR1 is SEHNR and CDR2 FQNEAQ (reference sequence). V lost 6 bases, J lost 7 bases, and 7 bases stayed unmatched. This CDR3 comprises 14 residues. CDR3 region: CASRWDRGEVEAFF. The CDR3 nucleotides read TGTGCCAGCAGATGGGACAGGGGGGAAGTTGAAGCTTTCTTT.

This chain links TRBV4-3 with TRBJ2-7; D unclear. Germline-derived CDR1 and CDR2 are LGHNA and YSLEER. V lost 0 bases and J 0 bases, leaving 9 bases between the germline ends. The CDR3 contains 15 residues. The CDR3 bases are TGCGCCAGCAGCCAAGACACTCTCCTCTCCTACGAGCAGTACTTC. Protein: CASSQDTLLSYEQYF.

This chain links TRBV28 with TRBJ2-3, with 9 bases that match TRBD1. Losses at the gene ends were 6 bases for V and 5 bases for J; bases not matched to a gene: 6. Germline V gene sequence: CDR1 MDHEN, CDR2 SYDVKM. The CDR3 runs 14 residues. The CDR3 region is CASSPDRGQDTQYF. In nucleotides, the CDR3 is TGTGCCAGCAGCCCGGACAGGGGTCAAGATACGCAGTATTTT.

The CDR3 sequence: CASSGGRGEAKNIQYF. DNA for the CDR3: TGTGCCAGTAGTGGAGGGCGGGGGGAAGCCAAAAACATTCAGTACTTC. The chain uses TRBV19 and TRBJ2-4; TRBD2 agrees at 8 bases. Trimming removed 5 bases from V and 0 bases from J; junction bases left unmatched: 6. Germline V gene data show CDR1 as LNHDA and CDR2 as SQIVND (reference sequence). This CDR3 has 16 residues.

A word on this clone: This specimen includes other DNA sequences encoding the same CDR3. The chain uses TRBV28 and TRBJ1-1; D is ambiguous. The CDR3 sequence is 13 residues long. The germline CDR1 and CDR2 sequences are MDHEN and SYDVKM. V lost 2 bases and J 2 bases, leaving 6 bases between the germline ends. Written as DNA, the CDR3 is TGTGCCAGCAGTTTAAGCGTAAACACTGAAGCTTTCTTT. Translated, it gives CASSLSVNTEAFF.

This sequence joins TRBV7-9 and TRBJ2-3; 11 positions match TRBD2. Germline V gene lookup returns CDR1 SEHNR and CDR2 FQNEAQ (reference sequence). This CDR3 is 15 amino acids long. Trimming removed 3 bases from V and 4 bases from J; junction bases left unmatched: 3. The CDR3 is CASSLTSGTSDTQYF. Here the CDR3 DNA reads TGTGCCAGCAGCTTGACTAGCGGGACCTCAGATACGCAGTATTTT.

This clone came up a few times. The gene calls are TRBV6-4 and TRBJ1-2, with 9 positions matching TRBD1. Unmatched junction bases numbered 2, after V lost 8 bases and J lost 4 bases. This CDR3 is 12 amino acids long. Germline V CDR1 and CDR2: MRHNA, SNTAGT. The CDR3 loop reads CASWDRAYGYTF. DNA for the CDR3: TGTGCCAGCTGGGACAGGGCCTATGGCTACACCTTC.

A few counts support this clone. This chain connects TRBV7-8 to TRBJ1-3; D possibly corresponds to TRBD1 (5 bases). The CDR3 has 12 residues. Germline V gives CDR1 SGHVS, CDR2 FQNEAQ. V dropped 2 bases and J dropped 8 bases, with 7 bases sitting between them. This chain's CDR3 is CASSLTGYTIYF. The CDR3 nucleotides are TGTGCCAGCAGCTTAACAGGTTACACCATATATTTT.

The chain recombines TRBV5-1 with TRBJ2-7, with 8 bases matching TRBD1. This CDR3 comprises 14 residues. Looked up from germline, CDR1 is SGHRS and CDR2 is YFSETQ. The V segment lost 7 bases and the J segment 3 bases; nucleotides outside the gene matches: 9. The CDR3 protein is CASGVGTGLYEQYF. CDR3 coding DNA: TGCGCCAGCGGAGTCGGGACAGGCCTCTACGAGCAGTACTTC. Full variable domain (outside the CDR3, taken from reference TRBV5-1 and TRBJ2-7): KAGVTQTPRYLIKTRGQQVTLSCSPISGHRSVSWYQQTPGQGLQFLFEYFSETQRNKGNFPGRFSGRQFSNSRSEMNVSTLELGDSALYLCASGVGTGLYEQYFGPGTRLTVT.

This clone showed up just once. The chain employs TRBV7-2 and TRBJ2-7; 10 bases are shared with TRBD2. The CDR3 contains 16 residues. J gave up 7 bases and V 3 bases, and 12 bases lay outside the gene matches. CDR1 is SGHTA and CDR2 is FQGNSA in the germline V gene. The CDR3 spells CASSLSGGERRGEQYF. As DNA, the CDR3 is TGTGCCAGCAGCTTGAGCGGGGGGGAACGACGGGGTGAGCAGTACTTC.

This clone showed up just a few times. The rearrangement joins TRBV2 to TRBJ1-2; perhaps TRBD1 as D (6 bases). Per germline, CDR1 SNHLY and CDR2 FYNNEI. With 7 bases removed from V and 3 bases from J, the gap between germline ends came to 21 bases. This CDR3 is built from 16 residues. As DNA, the CDR3 is TGTGCCAGCACTTTAAGGGGGTCGGTGGTAGACTATGGCTACACCTTC. Protein sequence: CASTLRGSVVDYGYTF.

The chain employs TRBV11-2 and TRBJ2-2; no clear D. Germline V lookup: CDR1 SGHAT, CDR2 FQNNGV. Trimming took 6 bases from V and 1 from J, leaving 12 bases between them. The CDR3 loop spans 15 amino acids. CDR3 DNA sequence: TGTGCCAGCAGTATAACCGGGTTGAACACCGGGGAGCTGTTTTTT. This codes for CASSITGLNTGELFF.

As to this clone: The junction does not match germline at one end; this may be a read error. In the same sample, other DNA sequences code for this CDR3. The J gene is TRBJ1-1, the V gene TRBV5-1; tentative D call: TRBD1 (5 bases). Germline V lookup: CDR1 SGHRS, CDR2 YFSETQ. The CDR3 is 15 residues long. In nucleotides, the CDR3 is TGCGCCAGCAGTGATCAAGGACATCGGAACACTGAGGCTTTCTTT. Residues: CASSDQGHRNTEAFF. Complete variable domain (other parts from reference TRBV5-1 and TRBJ1-1): KAGVTQTPRYLIKTRGQQVTLSCSPISGHRSVSWYQQTPGQGLQFLFEYFSETQRNKGNFPGRFSGRQFSNSRSEMNVSTLELGDSALYLCASSDQGHRNTEAFFGQGTRLTVV.

The rearrangement links TRBV30 to TRBJ2-2; D remains unclear. CDR3 length equals 15 residues. V lost 3 bases, J lost 0 bases, and 11 bases lay in between. The germline V gene encodes CDR1 GTSNPN and CDR2 SVGIG (reference sequence). The CDR3 nucleotides read TGTGCCTGGAGGCTGAATCGAGCGAACACCGGGGAGCTGTTTTTT. It codes for CAWRLNRANTGELFF.

This clone was counted a few times. The V and J genes are TRBV5-5 and TRBJ1-2; 9 nucleotides align to TRBD1. V lost 3 bases, J lost 8 bases, and 11 bases stayed unmatched. The germline gives CDR1 SGHKS, CDR2 YYEKEE (reference sequence). The CDR3 spans 15 residues. In DNA form, the CDR3 reads TGTGCCAGCAGCTCACCGGGACAGGGAATAGGGGGCTACACCTTC. Translated: CASSSPGQGIGGYTF.

This clone was detected only a few times. The chain employs TRBV6-6 and TRBJ1-2; 9 bases are a match to TRBD1. Germline trimming cut 0 bases from V and 4 bases from J; bases unmatched to any gene: 0. Germline CDR1 MNHNY, CDR2 SVGAGI (reference sequence). There are 14 residues in the CDR3. CDR3 DNA: TGTGCCAGCAGTTACTCGGACAGGGGCTATGGCTACACCTTC. As protein: CASSYSDRGYGYTF.

The CDR3: CASSLDRGRGQFF. The CDR3 bases are TGTGCCAGCAGCTTGGACAGGGGGCGCGGGCAGTTCTTC. The rearrangement joins TRBV5-4 to TRBJ2-1; TRBD1 matches at 9 bases. V shed 0 bases and J 12 bases; nucleotides not matched to a gene: 4. In germline, CDR1 is SGHNT, CDR2 YYREEE (reference sequence). This CDR3 is 13 amino acids long. Full variable domain (remainder filled in from reference TRBV5-4 and TRBJ2-1): ETGVTQSPTHLIKTRGQQVTLRCSSQSGHNTVSWYQQALGQGPQFIFQYYREEENGRGNFPPRFSGLQFPNYSSELNVNALELDDSALYLCASSLDRGRGQFFGPGTRLTVL.

This clone was picked up one time. This chain uses TRBV5-1 with TRBJ1-1; D gene ambiguous. Trimming removed 2 bases at V and 1 base at J, with 9 bases between. CDR3 length: 14 residues. From germline, CDR1 is SGHRS and CDR2 YFSETQ. Written as DNA, the CDR3 is TGCGCCAGCAGCTTTGGCGGATCGAACACTGAAGCTTTCTTT. Protein sequence: CASSFGGSNTEAFF.

CDR3 loop: CASSPGPSNQPQHF. The CDR3 DNA is TGTGCCAGCAGCCCAGGGCCTAGCAATCAGCCCCAGCATTTT. V usage is TRBV7-2 and J usage is TRBJ1-5, with D perhaps TRBD1 (5 bases). V lost 5 bases and J lost 0, with 8 bases in between. Germline values: CDR1 SGHTA, CDR2 FQGNSA. The CDR3 covers 14 residues.

The chain combines TRBV5-1 with TRBJ2-7; tentative D call: TRBD2 (5 bases). The V gene's germline CDR1 is SGHRS and CDR2 YFSETQ. This CDR3 is built from 14 residues. V shed 4 bases and J shed 6 bases, with 17 bases lying between them. CDR3 coding DNA: TGCGCCAGCAGCACCGGGGTCGAGGGTGGCGAGCAGTACTTC. This encodes CASSTGVEGGEQYF. Variable domain in full (rest from reference TRBV5-1 and TRBJ2-7): KAGVTQTPRYLIKTRGQQVTLSCSPISGHRSVSWYQQTPGQGLQFLFEYFSETQRNKGNFPGRFSGRQFSNSRSEMNVSTLELGDSALYLCASSTGVEGGEQYFGPGTRLTVT.